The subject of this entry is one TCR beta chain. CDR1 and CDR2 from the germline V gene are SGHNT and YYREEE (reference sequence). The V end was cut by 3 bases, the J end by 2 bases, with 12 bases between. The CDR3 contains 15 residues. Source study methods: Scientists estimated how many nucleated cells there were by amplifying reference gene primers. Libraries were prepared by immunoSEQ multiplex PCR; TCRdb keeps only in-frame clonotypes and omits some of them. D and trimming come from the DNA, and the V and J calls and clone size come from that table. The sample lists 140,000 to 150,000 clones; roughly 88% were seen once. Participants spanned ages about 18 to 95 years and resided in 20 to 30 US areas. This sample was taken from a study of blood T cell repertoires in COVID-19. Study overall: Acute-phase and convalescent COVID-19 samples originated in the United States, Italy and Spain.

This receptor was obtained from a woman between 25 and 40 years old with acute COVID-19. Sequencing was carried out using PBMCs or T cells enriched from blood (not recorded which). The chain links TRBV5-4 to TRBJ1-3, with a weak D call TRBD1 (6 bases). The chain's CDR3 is CASSSQTGAGNTIYF. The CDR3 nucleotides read TGTGCCAGCAGCTCCCAGACAGGCGCTGGAAACACCATATATTTT.